This T cell receptor beta chain originates from a study of blood T cell repertoires in COVID-19. Study overall: COVID-19 samples from acute and convalescent phases originated in the United States, Italy and Spain.

Germline values: CDR1 SNHLY, CDR2 FYNNEI. The ends lost 6 bases at V and 5 bases at J; junction bases unmatched: 6. The CDR3 consists of 14 residues. TCRdb's copy holds only in-frame clones and misses some; the assay was immunoSEQ multiplex PCR. This table has fewer than 150,000 clones, 88% appearing once. This receptor was obtained from a man in his forties or fifties with active or convalescent COVID-19. The rearrangement uses TRBV2 and TRBJ1-1; TRBD1 matches 10 bases. Sequenced input: peripheral blood. CDR3 in amino acids: CASREDRGWTEAFF. CDR3 bases: TGTGCCAGCAGGGAGGACAGGGGGTGGACTGAAGCTTTCTTT. Variable domain in full (rest from reference TRBV2 and TRBJ1-1): EPEVTQTPSHQVTQMGQEVILRCVPISNHLYFYWYRQILGQKVEFLVSFYNNEISEKSEIFDDQFSVERPDGSNFTLKIRSTKLEDSAMYFCASREDRGWTEAFFGQGTRLTVV.